The 20 T cell receptor beta chains below come from one sample, sequenced in a study of graft-versus-host responses after intestinal transplantation. Their specific antigens are unknown. Repertoires were generated with immunoSEQ multiplex PCR, while TCRdb's copy carries only in-frame clones and drops some. Here the sample spans 85,000 to 90,000 clones, roughly 90% being singletons. The sequenced sample was unstimulated CD4+ T cells sorted from spleen or lymph node cells, obtained before intestinal transplant. The origin of the receptors is a human donor who received an intestinal transplant.

This rearrangement joins TRBV7-9 to TRBJ2-5, with 11 bases matching TRBD2. V lost 5 bases to trimming and J lost 2 bases; unmatched junction nucleotides: 10. Germline loops: CDR1 SEHNR, CDR2 FQNEAQ (reference sequence). CDR3 length: 17 amino acids. The CDR3 sequence: CASSRGGIAGGQETQYF. CDR3 in DNA: TGTGCCAGCAGCCGTGGGGGAATAGCGGGGGGGCAAGAGACCCAGTACTTC.

The chain links TRBV19 to TRBJ1-2; TRBD1 matches at 9 bases. V lost 7 bases to trimming and J lost 4 bases; unmatched junction nucleotides: 13. The CDR3 is 16 amino acids. CDR1 and CDR2 (germline): LNHDA, SQIVND (reference sequence). The CDR3 DNA reads as TGTGCCAGTACCGATGTCCCGGGACAGGGTCGCTATGGCTACACCTTC. It yields the protein CASTDVPGQGRYGYTF.

The chain carries TRBV6-1 and TRBJ2-7; TRBD1 matches at 8 bases. V lost 2 bases, J lost 4 bases, and 4 bases stayed unmatched. CDR3 length equals 14 residues. Germline CDR1 is MNHNS and CDR2 is SASEGT. The CDR3 DNA follows: TGTGCCAGCAGTGAATGGACAGGGAGATACGAGCAGTACTTC. Protein product: CASSEWTGRYEQYF.

The CDR3 loop is CASSKDRSVGYTF. The CDR3 region has the DNA TGTGCCAGTAGTAAGGACAGGTCCGTCGGCTACACCTTC. The V and J genes are TRBV19 and TRBJ1-2, with 7 bases that match TRBD1. J was trimmed by 8 bases and V by 4 bases; bases with no gene match: 7. This CDR3 has 13 residues. Germline CDR1 reads LNHDA; CDR2 reads SQIVND (reference sequence).

The chain links TRBV27 to TRBJ2-5, with 8 bases that match TRBD2. This CDR3 has 14 amino acids. Germline trimming cut 4 bases from V and 5 bases from J; bases unmatched to any gene: 6. CDR1 and CDR2 from the germline V gene are MNHEY and SMNVEV (reference sequence). CDR3: CASSSSGGLETQYF. CDR3 DNA sequence: TGTGCCAGCAGTTCCTCGGGGGGGCTGGAGACCCAGTACTTC.

The J gene is TRBJ1-1, the V gene TRBV29-1, with 8 bases lining up with TRBD1. The CDR3 extends over 14 amino acids. Unmatched junction bases numbered 7, after V lost 4 bases and J lost 3 bases. Per the germline V gene, CDR1 is SQVTM and CDR2 is ANQGSEA. The CDR3 here is CSVVNRGVHTEAFF. The CDR3 DNA follows: TGCAGCGTTGTAAACAGGGGGGTTCACACTGAAGCTTTCTTT.

This chain links TRBV11-2 with TRBJ2-6; TRBD2 aligns across 8 bases. The CDR3 extends over 16 amino acids. Germline V gene sequence: CDR1 SGHAT, CDR2 FQNNGV. The trim removed 5 bases at V and 2 bases at J, leaving 5 bases unmatched. The CDR3 region is CASSRGGRTGANVLTF. The CDR3 DNA sequence: TGTGCCAGCAGCCGCGGGGGGCGTACTGGGGCCAACGTCCTGACTTTC.

J is TRBJ2-3 and V is TRBV12-5; 9 bases match TRBD1. Germline CDR1 is LGHNT and CDR2 is FRNRAP. J gave up 3 bases and V 3 bases, and 4 bases lay outside the gene matches. The CDR3 is 15 amino acids. The CDR3, as DNA: TGTGCTAGTGGTTTCGGGACAGGGTCGACAGATACGCAGTATTTT. Protein product: CASGFGTGSTDTQYF.

The rearrangement links TRBV18 to TRBJ1-1; D is uncertain. The germline CDR1 and CDR2 sequences are KGHSH and LQKENI. The CDR3 totals 12 residues. V gave up 3 bases and J gave up 6 bases, with 8 bases separating them. CDR3 loop: CASSPGLSEAFF. CDR3 nucleotide sequence: TGTGCCAGCTCACCTGGCCTTTCTGAAGCTTTCTTT.

The gene calls are TRBV12-5 and TRBJ1-5; D not resolved. This CDR3 has 13 residues. The V gene's germline CDR1 is LGHNT and CDR2 FRNRAP. Trimming removed 0 bases at V and 4 bases at J, with 4 bases between. The CDR3 region is CASGLVQNQPQHF. CDR3 sequence (DNA): TGTGCTAGTGGTTTGGTACAAAATCAGCCCCAGCATTTT.

This chain uses TRBV6-1 with TRBJ2-1; the D gene is possibly TRBD2 (7 bases). From germline, CDR1 is MNHNS and CDR2 SASEGT. This CDR3 is built from 15 residues. V was shortened by 6 bases and J by 4 bases, with 16 bases between the two germline ends. DNA for the CDR3: TGTGCCAGCAGAAAGGGGGGGACAACTTACAATGAGCAGTTCTTC. The encoded protein is CASRKGGTTYNEQFF.

J is TRBJ2-7 and V is TRBV6-1, with TRBD1 matching over 7 bases. Looked up from germline, CDR1 is MNHNS and CDR2 is SASEGT. Trimming at V came to 10 bases and at J to 2 bases, leaving 11 bases not matched to a gene. The CDR3 contains 14 residues. The CDR3 protein is CATSGGQTTYEQYF. Written as DNA, the CDR3 is TGTGCCACCTCAGGGGGACAGACAACCTACGAGCAGTACTTC.

In this sample, this clone turned up once. The chain uses TRBV4-1 and TRBJ1-1; 9 nucleotides line up with TRBD1. The ends lost 5 bases at V and 3 bases at J; junction bases unmatched: 10. CDR1 is MGHRA and CDR2 is YSYEKL in the germline V gene. The CDR3 totals 16 residues. Here the CDR3 DNA reads TGCGCCAGCAGCTCCGGACAGGGGAGTTGGGACACTGAAGCTTTCTTT. It yields the protein CASSSGQGSWDTEAFF.

V gene TRBV12-5 combines with J gene TRBJ1-2; 9 positions agree with TRBD1. The CDR3 has 19 residues. Germline CDR1 reads LGHNT; CDR2 reads FRNRAP. V lost 0 bases, J lost 8 bases, and 19 bases stayed unmatched. The CDR3 nucleotides read TGTGCTAGTGGTTTGGTCTCGCCGGGACAGGGTGGTGGACGGGGAGGCTACACCTTC. This sequence encodes CASGLVSPGQGGGRGGYTF.

The chain carries TRBV6-5 and TRBJ1-2, with 10 bases matching TRBD1. The CDR3 spans 15 residues. The V gene's germline CDR1 is MNHEY and CDR2 SVGAGI. The V gene end was trimmed by 3 bases and the J gene end by 4 bases; junction bases not matched to a gene: 5. The CDR3 sequence is CASSYQGQGTYGYTF. The CDR3 nucleotides read TGTGCCAGCAGTTATCAGGGACAGGGGACCTATGGCTACACCTTC.

This rearrangement joins TRBV5-1 to TRBJ1-6; 9 bases line up with TRBD1. This CDR3 is 15 amino acids long. Germline values: CDR1 SGHRS, CDR2 YFSETQ. The J segment lost 10 bases and the V segment lost 0 bases, leaving 5 bases of the junction unmatched. CDR3 nucleotides: TGCGCCAGCAGCTTGGGGGGACAGGGTCCGTCACCCCTCCACTTT. The encoded protein is CASSLGGQGPSPLHF.

In its sample, this clone was seen once. This same CDR3 is encoded by further DNA sequences in the sample. This CDR3 reads CASSWQYTDTQYF. The CDR3 nucleotides are TGTGCCAGTAGTTGGCAGTACACAGATACGCAGTATTTT. The V call is TRBV19, the J call TRBJ2-3; D uncertain. The CDR3 spans 13 residues. Trimming took off 5 bases at V and 2 bases at J, with 8 bases between the two ends. CDR1 and CDR2 from the germline V gene are LNHDA and SQIVND (reference sequence).

This clone appeared a single time. J is TRBJ1-6 and V is TRBV7-2; 9 bases map to TRBD1. The V segment lost 5 bases and the J segment 9 bases; nucleotides outside the gene matches: 11. Per germline, CDR1 SGHTA and CDR2 FQGNSA. The CDR3 sequence is 16 residues long. This CDR3 is CASSPQGTGRGSPLHF. In DNA, the CDR3 is TGTGCCAGCAGCCCCCAAGGGACAGGGAGGGGTTCACCCCTCCACTTT.

The chain is built from TRBV5-1 and TRBJ2-7; TRBD2 aligns across 7 bases. The germline V gene has CDR1 SGHRS and CDR2 YFSETQ. The CDR3 spans 14 residues. V gave up 0 bases and J gave up 0 bases; unmatched junction bases: 0. CDR3 protein: CASSLGTSSYEQYF. DNA of the CDR3: TGCGCCAGCAGCTTGGGGACTAGCTCCTACGAGCAGTACTTC.

The genes are TRBV6-1 and TRBJ1-5; perhaps TRBD1 as D (6 bases). The CDR3 is 13 residues long. Germline CDR1 MNHNS, CDR2 SASEGT. Trimming removed 7 bases at V and 4 bases at J, with 11 bases between. CDR3 sequence: CASNRDGNQPQHF. The CDR3 bases are TGTGCCAGCAACAGGGATGGAAATCAGCCCCAGCATTTT.